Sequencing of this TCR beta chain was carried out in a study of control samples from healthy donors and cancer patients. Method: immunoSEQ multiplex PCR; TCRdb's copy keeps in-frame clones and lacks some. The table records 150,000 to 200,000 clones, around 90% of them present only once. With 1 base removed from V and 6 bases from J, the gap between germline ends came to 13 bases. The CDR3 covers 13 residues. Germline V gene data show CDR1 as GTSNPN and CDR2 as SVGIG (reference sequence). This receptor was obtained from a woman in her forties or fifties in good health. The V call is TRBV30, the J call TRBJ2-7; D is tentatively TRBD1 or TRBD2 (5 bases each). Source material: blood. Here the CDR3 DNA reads TGTGCCTGGAGTGAAACGGGACCTTCCGAGCAGTACTTC. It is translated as CAWSETGPSEQYF.